The sequence of this TCR beta chain was determined in a study of blood T cell repertoires in COVID-19. Study information: The United States, Italy and Spain provided the acute and convalescent COVID-19 samples. PBMCs, B-cell-depleted T cells, or T cells were the source of the cDNA or gDNA that made up the material.

The authors' processing: Amplification with reference gene primers provided the estimates of nucleated cell counts. The data were produced by immunoSEQ multiplex PCR, yet TCRdb's version contains in-frame clones alone and is incomplete. The V and J calls and clone size are taken from that table; D and trimming were inferred from the DNA. This table has roughly 250,000 clones, approximately 84% appearing once. Trimming at V came to 4 bases and at J to 4 bases, leaving 5 bases not matched to a gene. CDR3 length: 16 residues. The germline CDR1 and CDR2 sequences are SGHVS and FQNEAQ. This sequence originates from a woman over 75 with acute or convalescent COVID-19. The genes are TRBV7-8 and TRBJ2-3; TRBD2 matches at 13 bases. The specimen sequenced was peripheral blood. The DNA of the CDR3 is TGTGCCAGCAGCTCGCGGGGACTAGCGGGGCCAGATACGCAGTATTTT. Its protein product is CASSSRGLAGPDTQYF.